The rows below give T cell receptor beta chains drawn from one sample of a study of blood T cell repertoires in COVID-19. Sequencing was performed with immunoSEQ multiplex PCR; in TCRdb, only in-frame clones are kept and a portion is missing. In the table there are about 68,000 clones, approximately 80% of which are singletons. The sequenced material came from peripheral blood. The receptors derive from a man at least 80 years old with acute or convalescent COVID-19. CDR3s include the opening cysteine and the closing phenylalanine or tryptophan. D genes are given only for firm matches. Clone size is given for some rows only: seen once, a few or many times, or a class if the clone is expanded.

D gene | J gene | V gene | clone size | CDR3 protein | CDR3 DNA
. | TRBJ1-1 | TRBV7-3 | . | CASSLNGNTEAFF | TGTGCCAGCAGCTTAAACGGGAACACTGAAGCTTTCTTT
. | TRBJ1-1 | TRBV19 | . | CASSITGIRAEAFF | TGTGCCAGTAGTATAACAGGGATCAGAGCTGAAGCTTTCTTT
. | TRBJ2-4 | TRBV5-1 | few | CASTTGQNENIQYF | TGCGCCAGCACAACCGGACAGAACGAAAACATTCAGTACTTC
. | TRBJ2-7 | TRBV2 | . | CASSEFLSYEQYF | TGTGCCAGCAGTGAATTTCTGTCGTACGAGCAGTACTTC
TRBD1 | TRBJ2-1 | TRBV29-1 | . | CSVRQGSPYNEQFF | TGCAGCGTTAGACAGGGGAGCCCCTACAATGAGCAGTTCTTC
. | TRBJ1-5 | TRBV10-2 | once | CASSQITGNQPQHF | TGCGCCAGCAGTCAAATAACGGGGAATCAGCCCCAGCATTTT
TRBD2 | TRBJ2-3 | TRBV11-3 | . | CASSLVAGASTDTQYF | TGTGCCAGCAGCTTAGTAGCGGGGGCTAGCACAGATACGCAGTATTTT
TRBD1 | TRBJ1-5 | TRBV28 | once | CASSSGGFRGRRLSNQPQHF | TGTGCCAGCAGTTCCGGTGGCTTCAGGGGGCGCAGATTAAGCAATCAGCCCCAGCATTTT
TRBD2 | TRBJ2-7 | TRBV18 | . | CASSPPRGAGGTYEQYF | TGTGCCAGCTCACCACCCCGTGGGGCGGGAGGAACCTACGAGCAGTACTTC
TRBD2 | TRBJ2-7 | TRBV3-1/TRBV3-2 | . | CASSQGAGGPGEQYF | TGTGCCAGCAGCCAAGGTGCGGGGGGGCCGGGCGAGCAGTACTTC
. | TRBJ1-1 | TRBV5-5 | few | CASSLVQGAPEAFF | TGTGCCAGCAGCTTGGTACAGGGTGCTCCTGAAGCTTTCTTT
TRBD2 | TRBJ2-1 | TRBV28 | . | CASSPTSGAYNEQFF | TGTGCCAGCAGTCCGACTAGCGGGGCCTACAATGAGCAGTTCTTC
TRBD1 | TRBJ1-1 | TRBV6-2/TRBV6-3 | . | CASSYGTGAEAFF | TGTGCCAGCAGTTACGGGACAGGGGCTGAAGCTTTCTTT
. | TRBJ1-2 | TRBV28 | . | CASSLHRVKGYTF | TGTGCCAGCAGTTTACATCGGGTTAAAGGCTACACCTTC
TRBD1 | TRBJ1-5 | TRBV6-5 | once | CASGLGQGDQPQHF | TGTGCCAGCGGCTTAGGACAGGGGGATCAGCCCCAGCATTTT
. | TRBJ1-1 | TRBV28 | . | CASSLETGASFEAFF | TGTGCCAGCAGTTTAGAGACAGGTGCGAGTTTTGAAGCTTTCTTT
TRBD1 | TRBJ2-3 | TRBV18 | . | CASSPSGQADTQYF | TGTGCCAGCTCACCATCCGGACAGGCAGATACGCAGTATTTT
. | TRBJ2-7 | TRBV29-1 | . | CSVWGGPGEQYF | TGCAGCGTGTGGGGGGGGCCGGGCGAGCAGTACTTC
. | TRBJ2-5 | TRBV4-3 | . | CASSQDRDWQETQYF | TGCGCCAGCAGCCAAGATCGTGACTGGCAAGAGACCCAGTACTTC
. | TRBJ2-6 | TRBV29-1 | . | CSVHSQGSFSGANVLTF | TGCAGCGTTCATTCCCAGGGGTCCTTCTCTGGGGCCAACGTCCTGACTTTC
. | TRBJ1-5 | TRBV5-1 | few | CASSLGGGSNQPQHF | TGCGCCAGCAGCTTAGGAGGTGGAAGCAATCAGCCCCAGCATTTT
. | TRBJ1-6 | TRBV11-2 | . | CASSPLGLSGYNSPLHF | TGTGCCAGCAGCCCACTTGGGCTCTCGGGGTATAATTCACCCCTCCACTTT
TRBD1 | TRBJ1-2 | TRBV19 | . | CASSFTGEYGYTF | TGTGCCAGTAGTTTCACAGGGGAATATGGCTACACCTTC
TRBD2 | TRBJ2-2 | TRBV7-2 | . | CASSLGLGGSAVGELFF | TGTGCCAGCAGCTTAGGGTTGGGCGGGAGTGCTGTCGGGGAGCTGTTTTTT
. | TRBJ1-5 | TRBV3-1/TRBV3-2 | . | CASSQGGQPQHF | TGTGCCAGCAGCCAAGGGGGCCAGCCCCAGCATTTT
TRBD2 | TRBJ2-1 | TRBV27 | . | CASSRPGLASTMEQFF | TGTGCCAGCAGCAGACCGGGACTAGCATCCACAATGGAGCAGTTCTTC
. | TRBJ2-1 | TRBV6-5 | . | CASGPLGLASNEQFF | TGTGCCAGCGGTCCCTTGGGGCTAGCGAGCAATGAGCAGTTCTTC
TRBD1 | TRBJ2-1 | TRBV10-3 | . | CAISYTGDSYNEQFF | TGTGCCATTTCCTATACAGGGGACTCCTACAATGAGCAGTTCTTC
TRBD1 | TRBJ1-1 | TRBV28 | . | CASRRVGDRGNTEAFF | TGTGCCAGCAGACGTGTGGGAGACAGGGGAAACACTGAAGCTTTCTTT
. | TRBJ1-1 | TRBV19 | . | CASTYGSGNTEAFF | TGTGCCAGTACCTACGGGAGCGGGAACACTGAAGCTTTCTTT
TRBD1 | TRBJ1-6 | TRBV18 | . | CASSPLGQGNSPLHF | TGTGCCAGCTCACCGTTGGGACAGGGGAATTCACCCCTCCACTTT
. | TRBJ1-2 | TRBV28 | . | CASSLGGGDGGYTF | TGTGCCAGCAGTTTGGGAGGGGGAGACGGTGGCTACACCTTC
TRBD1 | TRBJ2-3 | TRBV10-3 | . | CAISGDRGLSTDTQYF | TGTGCCATCAGTGGGGACAGGGGCCTTAGCACAGATACGCAGTATTTT
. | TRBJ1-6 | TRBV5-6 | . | CASSLEPNSPLHF | TGTGCCAGCAGCTTGGAGCCGAATTCACCCCTCCACTTT
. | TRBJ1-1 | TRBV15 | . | CATSRGLYMDTEAFF | TGTGCCACCAGCAGGGGGCTGTATATGGACACTGAAGCTTTCTTT
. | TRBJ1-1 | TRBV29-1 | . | CSVSTVNTEAFF | TGCAGCGTATCGACAGTTAACACTGAAGCTTTCTTT
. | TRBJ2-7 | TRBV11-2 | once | CASSLFRSYEQYF | TGTGCCAGCAGCTTATTCAGGTCTTACGAGCAGTACTTC
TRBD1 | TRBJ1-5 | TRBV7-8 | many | CASSPDRRNQPQHF | TGTGCCAGCAGCCCGGACAGGAGAAATCAGCCCCAGCATTTT
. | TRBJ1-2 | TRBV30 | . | CAWSVHRKGDGYTF | TGTGCCTGGAGTGTACACCGGAAGGGGGATGGCTACACCTTC
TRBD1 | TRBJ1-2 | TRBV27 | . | CASSSGQGYGYTF | TGTGCCAGCAGTTCGGGACAGGGTTATGGCTACACCTTC
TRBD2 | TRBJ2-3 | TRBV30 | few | CAWTSGGSRDTQYF | TGTGCCTGGACTAGCGGGGGCTCGAGGGATACGCAGTATTTT